This TCR beta chain was sequenced during a study of cytomegalovirus exposure and HLA in healthy donors. Primers: 60 Vbeta forward and 13 Jbeta reverse. Sequenced by immunoSEQ multiplex PCR; TCRdb stores in-frame clones only, minus some. This sample has approximately 140,000 clones, with approximately 80% found just once. With 1 base removed from V and 6 bases from J, the gap between germline ends came to 10 bases. The CDR3 length is 14 residues. CDR1 is MNHEY, CDR2 SMNVEV, per germline (reference sequence). V is TRBV27 and J is TRBJ2-1; possibly TRBD2 for D (5 bases). The receptor was isolated from a male donor in good health and CMV-seronegative. Input material: PBMCs. Here the CDR3 reads CASSLLGLANEQFF. CDR3 nucleotide sequence: TGTGCCAGCAGTTTATTAGGCCTAGCCAATGAGCAGTTCTTC.